The T cell receptor (beta chain) under discussion was sequenced for a study of cytomegalovirus exposure and HLA in healthy donors. The PCR contained 60 Vbeta and 13 Jbeta primers. Profiling relied on immunoSEQ multiplex PCR, and the TCRdb table lists in-frame clones only, not all of them. In total, the table holds around 140,000 clones. Unmatched junction bases numbered 7, after V lost 3 bases and J lost 2 bases. The CDR3 contains 16 residues. The germline V gene encodes CDR1 SGHVS and CDR2 FQNEAQ. The origin of this receptor is a woman aged 40 to 50 in good health and CMV-seropositive. Sequences were obtained from PBMCs. The rearrangement joins TRBV7-8 to TRBJ1-5; 7 bases map to TRBD1. This CDR3 reads CASSFEGRGGNQPQHF. The DNA of the CDR3 is TGTGCCAGCAGCTTTGAGGGCAGGGGGGGCAATCAGCCCCAGCATTTT.